The 10 T cell receptor beta chains in this list originate from one sample, sequenced in a study of vaccination and CD4 T cells after COVID-19. An Oncomine TCR Beta short-read assay was used to sequence the DNA from cultured CD4+ T cells. TCRdb analysed the PCR reads with MiXCR anew, one entry per CDR3 protein. The sample carries 14,000 to 15,000 distinct CDR3 sequences, about two fifths recorded once. Antigen specificity for these receptors is unknown. Specified treatment: roughly ten-day PBMC culture with coronavirus spike peptide pools or control peptides (ViraFEST assay). The sample taken for sequencing was CD4+ T cells from blood, cultured in vitro. The receptors were gathered from a human donor who had recovered from COVID-19.

V and J are TRBV29-1 and TRBJ1-2; possible D gene TRBD1, 5 bases. V lost 1 base to trimming and J lost 8 bases, with 11 bases between them. There are 12 residues in the CDR3. Germline CDR1 is SQVTM and CDR2 is ANQGSEA. As DNA, the CDR3 is TGCAGCGTTGAAGGATCCGGGGGAGGCTACACCTTC. This encodes CSVEGSGGGYTF. The entire variable domain, with the rest obtained from reference TRBV29-1 and TRBJ1-2, is as follows: SAVISQKPSRDICQRGTSLTIQCQVDSQVTMMFWYRQQPGQSLTLIATANQGSEATYESGFVIDKFPISRPNLTFSTLTVSNMSPEDSSIYLCSVEGSGGGYTFGSGTRLTVV.

This clonotype was seen only once. This chain connects TRBV28 to TRBJ1-2, with D perhaps TRBD1 (6 bases). The CDR3 contains 13 residues. Per germline, CDR1 MDHEN and CDR2 SYDVKM. Trimming removed 7 bases from V and 2 bases from J, with 11 bases in between. CDR3 loop: CASKDSGNYGYTF. As DNA, the CDR3 is TGTGCCAGCAAGGACAGTGGAAACTATGGCTACACCTTC.

This clonotype was seen a handful of times. V gene TRBV6-1 combines with J gene TRBJ1-3, with a tentative D call TRBD1 (6 bases). V lost 6 bases to trimming and J lost 0 bases, with 12 bases between them. The CDR3 consists of 15 residues. Germline V CDR1 and CDR2: MNHNS, SASEGT. CDR3 sequence (DNA): TGTGCCAGCAGGCAGGGGCCTACCTCTGGAAACACCATATATTTT. Its translation: CASRQGPTSGNTIYF.

This clonotype was picked up a small number of times. The V and J genes are TRBV2 and TRBJ2-5; D not certain. Trimming removed 5 bases at V and 1 base at J, with 11 bases between. The germline CDR1 and CDR2 sequences are SNHLY and FYNNEI. There are 14 residues in the CDR3. CDR3 bases: TGTGCCAGCAGTCGGGTCCCCGGCCAAGAGACCCAGTACTTC. Protein: CASSRVPGQETQYF.

The rearrangement uses TRBV5-1 and TRBJ2-5; perhaps TRBD1 as D (6 bases). The CDR3 spans 14 residues. Germline CDR1 reads SGHRS; CDR2 reads YFSETQ. Trimming removed 0 bases from V and 5 bases from J, with 11 bases in between. The CDR3: CASSLVGGSETQYF. The CDR3 nucleotides read TGCGCCAGCAGCTTGGTTGGGGGCTCGGAGACCCAGTACTTC.

This clonotype was observed a handful of times. This chain links TRBV6-2 or TRBV6-3 with TRBJ2-4; 7 nucleotides match TRBD1. V shed 10 bases and J 1 base; nucleotides not matched to a gene: 4. The germline V gene has CDR1 MNHEY and CDR2 SVGEGT. This CDR3 is 13 amino acids long. As DNA, the CDR3 is TGTGCCATACAGGGGACGGCCAAAAACATTCAGTACTTC. Its protein is CAIQGTAKNIQYF.

The chain uses TRBV19 and TRBJ2-2; 9 positions match TRBD1. Germline trimming cut 6 bases from V and 1 base from J; bases unmatched to any gene: 9. Germline CDR1 is LNHDA and CDR2 is SQIVND (reference sequence). The CDR3 is 17 amino acids. CDR3 residues: CASRDSQGAQNTGELFF. DNA for the CDR3: TGTGCCAGTAGGGACTCACAGGGGGCGCAGAACACCGGGGAGCTGTTTTTT.

The chain joins TRBV6-1 to TRBJ1-5, with 12 bases matching TRBD1. Trimming at V came to 10 bases and at J to 1 base, leaving 11 bases not matched to a gene. Germline V CDR1 and CDR2: MNHNS, SASEGT. CDR3 size: 17 residues. The CDR3 reads CATMPPGQGASNQPQHF. CDR3 in DNA: TGTGCCACCATGCCGCCGGGACAGGGGGCGAGCAATCAGCCCCAGCATTTT.

The V call is TRBV5-1, the J call TRBJ2-3; 8 bases fit TRBD2. The CDR3 has 16 amino acids. CDR1 and CDR2 (germline): SGHRS, YFSETQ. V lost 3 bases to trimming and J lost 6 bases; unmatched junction nucleotides: 12. Written as DNA, the CDR3 is TGCGCCAGCAGCTGGGGCCGTGAAGCGGGAGCTGATACGCAGTATTTT. Translation: CASSWGREAGADTQYF.

The chain has TRBV24-1 and TRBJ2-2; a possible D gene is TRBD1 (5 bases). Trimming left V 8 bases short and J 1 base short, with 10 bases between. Germline V gives CDR1 KGHDR, CDR2 SFDVKD. The CDR3 extends over 14 amino acids. The CDR3 spells CATTGHENTGELFF. In DNA, the CDR3 is TGTGCCACCACCGGACATGAGAACACCGGGGAGCTGTTTTTT.